A selection of T cell receptor beta chains follows, all from one sample in a study of blood T cell repertoires in COVID-19. Sequenced by immunoSEQ multiplex PCR; TCRdb stores in-frame clones only, minus some. Of over 200,000 clones detected, around 80% appear once; the ten largest clones hold 1.3%. Sequencing was performed on peripheral blood. The source of these receptors is a woman aged 25 to 39 with COVID-19, enrolled during active disease. CDR3s include the opening cysteine and the closing phenylalanine or tryptophan. Fields, in order: V gene, D gene, clone size, J gene, CDR3 length, CDR3 DNA, CDR3 protein. The D gene is left open where the match is weak. The listing skips clone size in some rows; elsewhere it reads once, few, many or a size class.

TRBV5-1	TRBD1	.	TRBJ2-7	14	TGCGCCAGCAGCTCCGGGACAGGGGCCTACGAGCAGTACTTC	CASSSGTGAYEQYF
TRBV2	TRBD1	once	TRBJ1-4	16	TGTGCCAGCAGTGGAGACAAGACAGGGGGAAATGAAAAACTGTTTTTT	CASSGDKTGGNEKLFF
TRBV30	.	few	TRBJ2-7	13	TGTGCCTGGAGTGTACGCGGGGCCATTAAGCAGTACTTC	CAWSVRGAIKQYF
TRBV18	.	.	TRBJ1-2	13	TGTGCCAGCTCACCACAGGGGGACTATGGCTACACCTTC	CASSPQGDYGYTF
TRBV30	.	.	TRBJ2-3	18	TGTGCCTGGAGTGGGCAGGGGGGAATTGAAGAAGTCACAGATACGCAGTATTTT	CAWSGQGGIEEVTDTQYF
TRBV7-8	.	few	TRBJ1-3	15	TGTGCCAGCAGCTTAGCGGACAGCTCTGGAAACACCATATATTTT	CASSLADSSGNTIYF
TRBV24-1	TRBD2	.	TRBJ2-3	17	TGTGCCACCAGTGACCCCCCACTAGCGGGGGGCACAGATACGCAGTATTTT	CATSDPPLAGGTDTQYF
TRBV13	TRBD1	few	TRBJ1-2	15	TGTGCCAGCAGCTTAGTCATGGGACAGGGGGATGGCTACACCTTC	CASSLVMGQGDGYTF
TRBV29-1	TRBD1	.	TRBJ2-7	14	TGCAGCGTGGGAGGACAGGGGGCCTCCTACGAGCAGTACTTC	CSVGGQGASYEQYF
TRBV6-2/TRBV6-3	TRBD1	.	TRBJ1-4	14	TGTGCCAGCAGCAAAGACAGGGTCCGAGAAAAACTGTTTTTT	CASSKDRVREKLFF
TRBV6-2/TRBV6-3	.	.	TRBJ1-2	18	TGTGCCAGCAGTTTCTTGAGGGCAGCTGCGTCCCCCAACTATGGCTACACCTTC	CASSFLRAAASPNYGYTF
TRBV7-3	.	.	TRBJ1-3	13	TGTGCCAGCAGCGTGGGCCCGGGAAACACCATATATTTT	CASSVGPGNTIYF
TRBV7-2	.	.	TRBJ2-7	14	TGTGCCAGCAGCTCCAGGGATTACTCCTACGAGCAGTACTTC	CASSSRDYSYEQYF
TRBV4-2	TRBD2	.	TRBJ2-2	17	TGTGCCAGCAGCCAAGATCGCGCGGGAGTAGGGACCGGGGAGCTGTTTTTT	CASSQDRAGVGTGELFF
TRBV29-1	.	.	TRBJ2-1	12	TGCAGCGTTGCAACCAACCCCCTAGAGCAGTTCTTC	CSVATNPLEQFF
TRBV28	.	.	TRBJ1-4	15	TGTGCCAGCAGTTTAAGACAGGTTGTTAATGAAAAACTGTTTTTT	CASSLRQVVNEKLFF
TRBV27	.	.	TRBJ1-2	16	TGTGCCAGCAGTTTATTAGTGAAGGGGTCCCACTATGGCTACACCTTC	CASSLLVKGSHYGYTF
TRBV6-5	.	.	TRBJ2-5	14	TGTGCCAGCAGTTACTCGGGCGGGTTCCAGACCCAGTACTTC	CASSYSGGFQTQYF
TRBV12-5	.	.	TRBJ2-2	16	TGTGCTAGTGGTCCCCTGGGCGGGGCGAACACCGGGGAGCTGTTTTTT	CASGPLGGANTGELFF
TRBV19	.	.	TRBJ2-2	13	TGTGCCAGTAGTATTGTGGAGACCGGGGAGCTGTTTTTT	CASSIVETGELFF
TRBV4-1	.	.	TRBJ2-3	16	TGCGCCAGCAGCCAAGAAAGCGGTAGCCTCACAGATACGCAGTATTTT	CASSQESGSLTDTQYF
TRBV25-1	TRBD2	.	TRBJ2-2	11	TGCGGGACTAGCGGGGCCGGGGAGCTGTTTTTT	CGTSGAGELFF
TRBV3-1/TRBV3-2	TRBD1	.	TRBJ1-1	14	TGTGCCAGCAGCCACGGGACAGGGGGGACTGAAGCTTTCTTT	CASSHGTGGTEAFF
TRBV6-4	.	.	TRBJ2-3	16	TGTGCCAGCAGTGACTCTGCGGGGCCCAGCACAGATACGCAGTATTTT	CASSDSAGPSTDTQYF
TRBV5-1	TRBD2	.	TRBJ2-3	15	TGCGCCAGCAGCCGGACTAGCGGGGGGGCAGATACGCAGTATTTT	CASSRTSGGADTQYF
TRBV7-8	.	.	TRBJ1-4	15	TGTGCCAGCAGCTTCAATACCCCAGGTTCCGAAAAACTGTTTTTT	CASSFNTPGSEKLFF
TRBV15	.	.	TRBJ2-1	17	TGTGCCACCAGCAGATCGGGCCAACTAGGTCCCTACAATGAGCAGTTCTTC	CATSRSGQLGPYNEQFF
TRBV2	TRBD2	.	TRBJ2-7	15	TGTGCCAGCAGTGAAGTCGGGACTCCTAGCGGGGAGCAGTACTTC	CASSEVGTPSGEQYF
TRBV28	.	few	TRBJ1-1	17	TGTGCCAGCAGTTCCGCGGGTGGAGGTGTCGGGAACACTGAAGCTTTCTTT	CASSSAGGGVGNTEAFF
TRBV28	.	.	TRBJ1-6	15	TGTGCCAGCAGTTTAGGCGGGACGAGGAGTTCACCCCTCCACTTT	CASSLGGTRSSPLHF
TRBV28	.	.	TRBJ2-5	13	TGTGCCAGCACCCCCAGGGCGCGGGAGACCCAGTACTTC	CASTPRARETQYF
TRBV27	.	.	TRBJ2-5	15	TGTGCCAGCAGTCCCGGGGGGCGTATAGGAGAGACCCAGTACTTC	CASSPGGRIGETQYF
TRBV21-1	.	.	TRBJ1-5	13	TGTGCCAGCAGCAAAGACGGAGCTCAGCCCCAGCATTTT	CASSKDGAQPQHF
TRBV9	TRBD1	many	TRBJ2-6	17	TGTGCCAGCAGCCCCGGGACAGGGGGCTTTGGGGCCAACGTCCTGACTTTC	CASSPGTGGFGANVLTF
TRBV29-1	.	.	TRBJ2-1	11	TGCAGCGTTGACCCTTCTGTCGGGCAGTTCTTC	CSVDPSVGQFF